The text below deals with one TCR beta chain. The data stem from a study of regulatory T cells in long-lasting Graves disease. Time point: newly diagnosed GD, antithyroid drugs for less than 3 months. From RNA extracted from PBMCs, the TCR library was made. Guidelines of the American Thyroid Association were used to diagnose Graves' disease. The TCR beta library used iRepertoire HTBI primers with Arm-PCR amplification of CDR3. TCRdb reprocessed the multiplex PCR reads via MiXCR and lists one record per CDR3 protein. The repertoire holds about 540,000 distinct CDR3 sequences, roughly 14% seen once, with 10% in the top ten. The same sample was also used in a study of T cells in Graves' hyperthyroidism and ophthalmopathy. That source adds: Within blood appeared most thyroid clonotypes that had expanded above 0.001.

Specimen: peripheral blood mononuclear cells (PBMCs), collected at new diagnosis, from a patient treated with antithyroid drugs. The receptor comes from a man aged 25 to 40 with Graves disease.

DNA for the CDR3: TGTGCCACCAGGGACAGCGGCACAGATACGCAGTATTTT. Translation gives CATRDSGTDTQYF. The gene calls are TRBV24-1 and TRBJ2-3; a weak D match, TRBD1 (6 bases). CDR1 and CDR2 (germline): KGHDR, SFDVKD. Trimming left V 7 bases short and J 1 base short, with 8 bases between. CDR3 length equals 13 residues.